The 16 T cell receptor beta chains below all came from one sample that was sequenced in a study of control samples from healthy donors and cancer patients. Assay: immunoSEQ multiplex PCR; the TCRdb copy retains only in-frame clones and omits some. The data show fewer than 150,000 clones, 75% to 95% seen once. Input material: blood. Receptors originate from a man aged 18 to 30 in good health.

The rearrangement joins TRBV30 to TRBJ1-5; unclear D gene. This CDR3 contains 15 residues. CDR1 is GTSNPN and CDR2 is SVGIG in the germline V gene (reference sequence). V lost 2 bases to trimming and J lost 0 bases, with 11 bases between them. CDR3 DNA: TGTGCCTGGAGTCAAACAGAAACTAGCAATCAGCCCCAGCATTTT. This sequence encodes CAWSQTETSNQPQHF. The full variable domain, rest sourced from reference TRBV30 and TRBJ1-5, is SQTIHQWPATLVQPVGSPLSLECTVEGTSNPNLYWYRQAAGRGLQLLFYSVGIGQISSEVPQNLSASRPQDRQFILSSKKLLLSDSGFYLCAWSQTETSNQPQHFGDGTRLSIL.

A note on this clone: At one end, the junction sequence differs from germline, possibly due to a read error. The V call is TRBV5-1, the J call TRBJ1-4; the D is unclear. Germline CDR1 is SGHRS and CDR2 is YFSETQ. The CDR3 runs to 15 residues. The CDR3 nucleotides are TGCGCCAGCAGATTGGTAGCGGCAGATAATGAAAAACTGTTTTTT. This sequence encodes CASRLVAADNEKLFF.

The V gene is TRBV2, the J gene TRBJ1-2; unclear D gene. Trimming pared 3 bases from V and 5 bases from J, leaving 7 bases between. In germline, CDR1 is SNHLY, CDR2 FYNNEI. This CDR3 has 12 amino acids. The CDR3 region is CASSDIRYGYTF. The CDR3 DNA is TGTGCCAGCAGTGATATACGGTATGGCTACACCTTC.

This chain uses TRBV6-6 with TRBJ2-1; D is perhaps TRBD1 (6 bases). Germline V gives CDR1 MNHNY, CDR2 SVGAGI (reference sequence). Trimming removed 6 bases from V and 4 bases from J, with 16 bases in between. There are 15 residues in the CDR3. CDR3 sequence: CASRFDHREYNEQFF. DNA for the CDR3: TGTGCCAGCAGGTTCGACCACAGGGAGTACAATGAGCAGTTCTTC.

J is TRBJ2-7 and V is TRBV30, with D possibly matching TRBD1 (6 bases). Trimming took off 2 bases at V and 1 base at J, with 15 bases between the two ends. Germline V lookup: CDR1 GTSNPN, CDR2 SVGIG (reference sequence). The CDR3 is 15 residues long. CDR3 nucleotide sequence: TGTGCCTGGAGTTCAACACCCGACAGGTCCTACGAGCAGTACTTC. It codes for CAWSSTPDRSYEQYF.

The CDR3 sequence: CASSRDTTYEQYF. The CDR3 nucleotides are TGTGCCAGCAGCAGGGACACGACCTACGAGCAGTACTTC. This chain uses TRBV7-3 with TRBJ2-7; D possibly corresponds to TRBD1 (6 bases). CDR1 SGHTA and CDR2 FQGTGA come from the germline V gene. Trimming pared 5 bases from V and 2 bases from J, leaving 10 bases between. The CDR3 runs to 13 residues. Full variable domain (outside the CDR3, taken from reference TRBV7-3 and TRBJ2-7): GAGVSQTPSNKVTEKGKYVELRCDPISGHTALYWYRQSLGQGPEFLIYFQGTGAADDSGLPNDRFFAVRPEGSVSTLKIQRTERGDSAVYLCASSRDTTYEQYFGPGTRLTVT.

This chain connects TRBV10-3 to TRBJ1-2; D is unresolved. The CDR3 sequence is 9 residues long. The V end lost 10 bases, the J end lost 6 bases, and 6 bases lay between the germline ends. CDR1 is ENHRY and CDR2 is SYGVKD in the germline V gene. In DNA, the CDR3 is TGTGCCACCGGGGATGGCTACACCTTC. It specifies CATGDGYTF.

This clone was seen once. This rearrangement joins TRBV27 to TRBJ2-7, with a weak D call TRBD2 (6 bases). Trimming removed 8 bases from V and 2 bases from J, with 10 bases in between. Germline V CDR1 and CDR2: MNHEY, SMNVEV (reference sequence). This CDR3 is 12 amino acids long. The chain's CDR3 is CASGGNTYEQYF. The CDR3 bases are TGTGCCAGCGGCGGGAACACCTACGAGCAGTACTTC.

V is TRBV10-1 and J is TRBJ1-6; D is perhaps TRBD1 (5 bases). Germline values: CDR1 WNHNN, CDR2 SYGVQD (reference sequence). The V gene lost 2 bases and the J gene lost 7 bases, with 9 bases spanning the gap. CDR3 size: 14 residues. In DNA form, the CDR3 reads TGCGCCAGCAGTGAGACCGCAGGGAATTCACCCCTCCACTTT. Its translation is CASSETAGNSPLHF.

The rearrangement joins TRBV4-1 to TRBJ1-3; D is perhaps TRBD1 (6 bases). Germline CDR1 is MGHRA and CDR2 is YSYEKL. The CDR3 has 17 residues. Trimming stripped 1 base from V and 0 bases from J, with 13 bases between. The CDR3 sequence: CASSQGLGRGSGNTIYF. The CDR3 coding sequence is TGCGCCAGCAGCCAAGGGTTAGGCAGGGGCTCTGGAAACACCATATATTTT.

The rearrangement uses TRBV18 and TRBJ1-2; 7 bases agree with TRBD1. Germline V gene data show CDR1 as KGHSH and CDR2 as LQKENI. This CDR3 has 14 residues. Unmatched junction bases numbered 5, after V lost 3 bases and J lost 4 bases. The CDR3 spells CASSPSGQLYGYTF. The CDR3 DNA reads TGTGCCAGCTCACCTTCGGGACAGCTCTATGGCTACACCTTC.

The rearrangement uses TRBV30 and TRBJ2-7; 8 bases are shared with TRBD1. The junction had 13 bases not matched to a gene; V was cut back by 5 bases and J by 4 bases. The CDR3 loop spans 15 amino acids. CDR1 GTSNPN and CDR2 SVGIG come from the germline V gene (reference sequence). Here the CDR3 reads CAWEARDRGPYEQYF. The CDR3 bases are TGTGCCTGGGAGGCCCGAGACAGGGGCCCATACGAGCAGTACTTC. Together with reference TRBV30 and TRBJ2-7, the CDR3 gives the full variable domain: SQTIHQWPATLVQPVGSPLSLECTVEGTSNPNLYWYRQAAGRGLQLLFYSVGIGQISSEVPQNLSASRPQDRQFILSSKKLLLSDSGFYLCAWEARDRGPYEQYFGPGTRLTVT.

This chain uses TRBV7-3 with TRBJ2-3; unclear D gene. Trimming removed 2 bases at V and 0 bases at J, with 9 bases between. The CDR3 covers 15 residues. Per germline, CDR1 SGHTA and CDR2 FQGTGA. CDR3 sequence (DNA): TGTGCCAGCAGCTTACGCAGCCCTAGCACAGATACGCAGTATTTT. Its translation: CASSLRSPSTDTQYF.

The J gene is TRBJ2-1, the V gene TRBV27; 8 positions match TRBD2. The CDR3 is 15 amino acids. J gave up 8 bases and V 4 bases, and 10 bases lay outside the gene matches. Germline V gene lookup returns CDR1 MNHEY and CDR2 SMNVEV (reference sequence). The CDR3 region has the DNA TGTGCCAGCAGTTCCACCGGGACTAGGGGGGATGAGCAGTTCTTC. The encoded protein is CASSSTGTRGDEQFF.

The rearrangement uses TRBV18 and TRBJ1-5, with D perhaps TRBD1 (5 bases). Looked up from germline, CDR1 is KGHSH and CDR2 is LQKENI. V was pared by 4 bases and J by 5 bases, with 18 bases between. This CDR3 is 16 amino acids long. This CDR3 is CASSQSGTTYDQPQHF. DNA of the CDR3: TGTGCCAGCTCACAATCCGGGACGACCTACGATCAGCCCCAGCATTTT.

This sequence joins TRBV9 and TRBJ1-1; D is unresolved. The CDR3 covers 14 residues. Germline CDR1 SGDLS, CDR2 YYNGEE. The ends were cut back, 2 bases at V and 1 base at J, with 9 bases in the middle. The CDR3 is CASSVTSSNTEAFF. CDR3 DNA sequence: TGTGCCAGCAGCGTGACCAGTTCGAACACTGAAGCTTTCTTT.